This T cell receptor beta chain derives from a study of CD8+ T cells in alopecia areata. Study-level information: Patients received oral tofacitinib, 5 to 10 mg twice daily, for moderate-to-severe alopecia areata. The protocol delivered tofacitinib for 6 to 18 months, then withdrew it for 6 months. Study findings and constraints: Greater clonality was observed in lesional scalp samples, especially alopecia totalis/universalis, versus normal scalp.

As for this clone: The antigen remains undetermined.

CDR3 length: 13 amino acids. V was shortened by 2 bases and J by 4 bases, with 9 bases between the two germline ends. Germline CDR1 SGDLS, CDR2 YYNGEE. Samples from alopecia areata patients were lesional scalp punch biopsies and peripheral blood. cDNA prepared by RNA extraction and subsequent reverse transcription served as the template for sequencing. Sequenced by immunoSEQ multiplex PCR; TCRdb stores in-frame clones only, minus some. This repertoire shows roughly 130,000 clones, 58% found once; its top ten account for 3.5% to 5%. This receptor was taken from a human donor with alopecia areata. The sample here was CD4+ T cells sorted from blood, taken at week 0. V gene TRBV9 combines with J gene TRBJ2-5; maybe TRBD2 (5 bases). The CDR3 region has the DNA TGTGCCAGCAGCGTTGGGAGTAGAGAGACCCAGTACTTC. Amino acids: CASSVGSRETQYF.